The clone carrying this TCR beta chain was counted ten times or more. TCR beta CDR3 regions were amplified from RNA transcripts. The HTBI primer set served for first-round RT-PCR of the TCR CDR3. TCRdb re-analysed the multiplex PCR reads in MiXCR, keeping a single row per CDR3 protein. The sample lists a few hundred thousand distinct CDR3 sequences, roughly 22% occurring once. These data belong to a study of T cells in Graves' hyperthyroidism and ophthalmopathy. The CDR3 contains 16 residues. V was clipped by 2 bases and J by 4 bases; unmatched bases: 10. Germline CDR1 is MNHEY and CDR2 is SVGAGI. PBMCs came from about 10 ml fresh peripheral blood.

The J gene is TRBJ1-2, the V gene TRBV6-5; 7 positions match TRBD1. This sequence originates from a man under 40 with Graves' ophthalmopathy. The sequencing sample was made of blood. CDR3 DNA: TGTGCCAGCAGTTACGTTCGGACAGGCGGTAGCTATGGCTACACCTTC. It encodes CASSYVRTGGSYGYTF.